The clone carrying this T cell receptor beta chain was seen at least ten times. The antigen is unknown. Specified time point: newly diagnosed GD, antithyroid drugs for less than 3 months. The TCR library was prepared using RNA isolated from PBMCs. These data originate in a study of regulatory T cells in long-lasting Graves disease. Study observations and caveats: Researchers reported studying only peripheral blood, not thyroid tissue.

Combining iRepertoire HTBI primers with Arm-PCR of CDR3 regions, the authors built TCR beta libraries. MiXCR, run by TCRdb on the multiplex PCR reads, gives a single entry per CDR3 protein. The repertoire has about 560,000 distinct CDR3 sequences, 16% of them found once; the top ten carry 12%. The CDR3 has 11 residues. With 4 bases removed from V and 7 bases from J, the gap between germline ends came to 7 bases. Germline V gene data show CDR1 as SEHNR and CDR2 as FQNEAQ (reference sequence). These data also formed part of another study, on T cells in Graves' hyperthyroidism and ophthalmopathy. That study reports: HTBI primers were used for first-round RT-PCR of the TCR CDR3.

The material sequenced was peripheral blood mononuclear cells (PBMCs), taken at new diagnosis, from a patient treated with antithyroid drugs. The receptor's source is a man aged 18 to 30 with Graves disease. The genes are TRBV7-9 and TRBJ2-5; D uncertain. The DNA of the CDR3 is TGTGCCAGCAGCTCTGCACTGACCCAGTACTTC. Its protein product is CASSSALTQYF.